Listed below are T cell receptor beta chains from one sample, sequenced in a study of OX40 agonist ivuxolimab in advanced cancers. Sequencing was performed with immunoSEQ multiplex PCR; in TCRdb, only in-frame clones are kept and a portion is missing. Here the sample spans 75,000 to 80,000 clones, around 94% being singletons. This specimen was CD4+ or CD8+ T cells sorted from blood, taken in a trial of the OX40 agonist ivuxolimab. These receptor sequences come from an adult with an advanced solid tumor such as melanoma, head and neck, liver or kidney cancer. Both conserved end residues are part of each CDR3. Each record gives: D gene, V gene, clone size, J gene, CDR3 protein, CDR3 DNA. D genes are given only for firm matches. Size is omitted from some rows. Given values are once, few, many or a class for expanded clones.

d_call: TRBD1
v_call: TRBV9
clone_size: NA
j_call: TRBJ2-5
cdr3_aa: CASSAAGTGTETQYF
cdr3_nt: TGTGCCAGCAGCGCCGCCGGGACAGGGACCGAGACCCAGTACTTC

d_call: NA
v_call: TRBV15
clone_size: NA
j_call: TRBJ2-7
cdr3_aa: CATSAGTEQYF
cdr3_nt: TGTGCCACCAGCGCTGGGACCGAGCAGTACTTC

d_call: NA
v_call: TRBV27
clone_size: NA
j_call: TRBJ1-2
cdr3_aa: CASSPLYRVWGYTF
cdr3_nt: TGTGCCAGCAGTCCCTTATATAGGGTGTGGGGCTACACCTTC

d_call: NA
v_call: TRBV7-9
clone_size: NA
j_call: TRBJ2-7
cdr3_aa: CASSKDLETYF
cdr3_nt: TGTGCCAGCAGCAAGGACCTGGAGACGTACTTC

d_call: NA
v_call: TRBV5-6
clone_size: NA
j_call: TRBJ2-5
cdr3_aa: CASSLRGQYQETQYF
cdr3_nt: TGTGCCAGCAGCTTGAGAGGGCAGTACCAAGAGACCCAGTACTTC

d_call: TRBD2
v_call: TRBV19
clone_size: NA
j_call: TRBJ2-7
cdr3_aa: CASSLILRGVEQYF
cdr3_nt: TGTGCCAGTAGTCTCATACTACGGGGGGTCGAGCAGTACTTC

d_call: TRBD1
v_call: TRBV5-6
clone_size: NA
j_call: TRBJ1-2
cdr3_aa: CASSSQGESFYGYTF
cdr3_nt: TGTGCCAGCAGCTCACAGGGGGAAAGTTTCTATGGCTACACCTTC

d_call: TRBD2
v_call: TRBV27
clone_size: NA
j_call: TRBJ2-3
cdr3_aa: CASSPTSGAYGDTQYF
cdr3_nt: TGTGCCAGCAGTCCGACTAGCGGGGCATATGGGGATACGCAGTATTTT

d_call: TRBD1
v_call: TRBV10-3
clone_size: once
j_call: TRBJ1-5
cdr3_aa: CAISRQGKDQPQHF
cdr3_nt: TGTGCCATCTCGCGACAGGGTAAGGACCAGCCCCAGCATTTT

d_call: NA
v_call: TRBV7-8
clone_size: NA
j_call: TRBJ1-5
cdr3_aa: CASSSSGQPQHF
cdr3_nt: TGTGCCAGCAGCTCCTCTGGGCAGCCCCAGCATTTT

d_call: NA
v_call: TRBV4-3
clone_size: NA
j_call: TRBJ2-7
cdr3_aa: CASSPDYTRTLYEQYF
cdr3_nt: TGCGCCAGCAGCCCAGATTATACTCGGACCCTCTACGAGCAGTACTTC

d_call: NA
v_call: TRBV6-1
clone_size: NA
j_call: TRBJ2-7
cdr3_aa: CASSGGVHIYEQYF
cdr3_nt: TGTGCCAGCAGTGGGGGGGTCCACATCTACGAGCAGTACTTC

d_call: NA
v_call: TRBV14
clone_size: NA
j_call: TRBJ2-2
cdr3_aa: CASSQDFRAGNTGELFF
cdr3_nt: TGTGCCAGCAGCCAAGACTTTCGGGCGGGGAACACCGGGGAGCTGTTTTTT

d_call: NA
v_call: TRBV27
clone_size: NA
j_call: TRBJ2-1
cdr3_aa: CASMPGSSYNEQFF
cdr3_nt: TGTGCCAGCATGCCCGGGAGCTCCTACAATGAGCAGTTCTTC

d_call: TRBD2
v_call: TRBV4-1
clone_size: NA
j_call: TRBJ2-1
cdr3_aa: CASSQDLTSGYNEQFF
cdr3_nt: TGCGCCAGCAGCCAAGATCTAACTAGCGGCTACAATGAGCAGTTCTTC

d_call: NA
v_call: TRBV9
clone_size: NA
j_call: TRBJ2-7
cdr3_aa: CASSVLGLSYEQYF
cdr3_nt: TGTGCCAGCAGCGTATTGGGACTTTCCTACGAGCAGTACTTC

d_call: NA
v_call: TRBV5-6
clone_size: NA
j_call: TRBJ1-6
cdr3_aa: CASSLLGQLFNSPLHF
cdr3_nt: TGTGCCAGCAGCTTGTTAGGACAGCTGTTTAATTCACCCCTCCACTTT

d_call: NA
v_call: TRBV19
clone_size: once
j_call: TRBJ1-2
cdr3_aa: CASSIDSLNYGYTF
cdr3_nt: TGTGCCAGTAGTATCGACAGCCTTAACTATGGCTACACCTTC

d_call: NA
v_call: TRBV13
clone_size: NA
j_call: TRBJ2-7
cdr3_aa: CASSTGTFAYEQYF
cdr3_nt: TGTGCCAGCAGCACCGGGACGTTCGCCTACGAGCAGTACTTC

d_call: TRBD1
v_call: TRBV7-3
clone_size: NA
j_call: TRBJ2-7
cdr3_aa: CASSATGTGEQYF
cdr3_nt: TGTGCCAGCAGCGCCACCGGGACAGGGGAGCAGTACTTC

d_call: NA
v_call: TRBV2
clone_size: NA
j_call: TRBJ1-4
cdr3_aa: CASRGAILEKLFF
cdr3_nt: TGTGCCAGCAGGGGGGCGATTCTTGAAAAACTGTTTTTT

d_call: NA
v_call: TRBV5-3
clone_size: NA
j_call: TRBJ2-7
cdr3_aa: CARSFPDFSYEQCF
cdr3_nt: TGTGCCAGAAGCTTTCCGGACTTCTCCTACGAGCAGTGCTTC

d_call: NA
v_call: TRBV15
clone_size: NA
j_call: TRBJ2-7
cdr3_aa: CATSSESSYEQYF
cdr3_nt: TGTGCCACCAGCAGTGAGAGCTCCTACGAGCAGTACTTC

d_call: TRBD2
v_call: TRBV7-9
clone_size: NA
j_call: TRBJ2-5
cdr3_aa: CASSPRERRETQYF
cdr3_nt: TGTGCCAGCAGCCCGCGGGAGCGGCGGGAGACCCAGTACTTC

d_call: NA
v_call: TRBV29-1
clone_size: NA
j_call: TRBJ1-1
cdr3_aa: CSVPGLTEAFF
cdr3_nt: TGCAGCGTTCCGGGGCTCACTGAAGCTTTCTTT

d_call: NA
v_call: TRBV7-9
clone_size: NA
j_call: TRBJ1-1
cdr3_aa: CATNGPAGSRANTEAFF
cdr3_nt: TGTGCCACCAACGGCCCTGCGGGCAGCCGGGCGAACACTGAAGCTTTCTTT

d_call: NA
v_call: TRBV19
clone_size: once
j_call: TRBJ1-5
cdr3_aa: CASSILLIRENQPQHF
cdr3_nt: TGTGCCAGTAGTATTCTCCTAATCAGGGAAAATCAGCCCCAGCATTTT

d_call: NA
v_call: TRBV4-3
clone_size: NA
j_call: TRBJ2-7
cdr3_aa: CASSQSGGPYEQYF
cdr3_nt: TGCGCCAGCAGCCAATCAGGAGGGCCCTACGAGCAGTACTTC

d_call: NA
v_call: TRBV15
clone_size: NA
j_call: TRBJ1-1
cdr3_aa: CATSRAGLGAFF
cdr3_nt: TGTGCCACCAGCAGAGCAGGGCTTGGAGCTTTCTTT

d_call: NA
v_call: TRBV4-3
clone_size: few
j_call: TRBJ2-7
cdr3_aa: CASSQGGTSTEQYF
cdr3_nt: TGCGCCAGCAGCCAAGGCGGTACTAGCACCGAGCAGTACTTC

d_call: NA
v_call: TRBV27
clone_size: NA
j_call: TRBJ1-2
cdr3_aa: CASSFGGNNYGYTF
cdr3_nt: TGTGCCAGCAGTTTCGGGGGGAATAACTATGGCTACACCTTC

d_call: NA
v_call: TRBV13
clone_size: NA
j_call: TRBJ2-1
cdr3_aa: CASSSLTGRGNEQFF
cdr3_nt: TGTGCCAGCAGCTCCTTGACAGGTCGAGGCAATGAGCAGTTCTTC

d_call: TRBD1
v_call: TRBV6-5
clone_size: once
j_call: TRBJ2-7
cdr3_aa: CASSYSQGAGSYEQYF
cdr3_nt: TGTGCCAGCAGTTACTCTCAGGGGGCGGGGTCCTACGAGCAGTACTTC

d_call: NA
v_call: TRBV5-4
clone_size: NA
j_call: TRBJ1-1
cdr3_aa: CASSPPWVPEAFF
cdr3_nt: TGTGCCAGCAGCCCCCCCTGGGTCCCAGAAGCTTTCTTT